This entry lists 5 T cell receptor beta chains sequenced from one sample in a study of T cells in Graves' hyperthyroidism and ophthalmopathy. Using RNA transcripts as the source, TCR beta CDR3 regions were amplified. HTBI primers were used for first-round RT-PCR of the TCR CDR3. TCRdb re-called the multiplex PCR reads with MiXCR, one entry per CDR3 protein. The table shows approximately 420,000 distinct CDR3 sequences, with just under 15% occurring only once. Sequenced material: blood. These receptors were collected from a woman aged 25 to 39 with Graves' hyperthyroidism.

The chain employs TRBV2 and TRBJ2-2; 9 bases are shared with TRBD2. CDR1 is SNHLY, CDR2 FYNNEI, per germline. Losses at the gene ends were 9 bases for V and 4 bases for J; bases not matched to a gene: 6. This CDR3 contains 14 residues. CDR3 nucleotides: TGTGCCAGTATAGCGGGAGAGGGCACCGGGGAGCTGTTTTTT. Encoded protein: CASIAGEGTGELFF.

This clonotype was observed a few times. The chain has TRBV28 and TRBJ1-2, with TRBD1 as a possible D gene (6 bases). The CDR3 is 13 residues long. Germline loops: CDR1 MDHEN, CDR2 SYDVKM. V lost 7 bases to trimming and J lost 2 bases, with 11 bases between them. The CDR3 DNA is TGTGCCAGCACCGCAGACAGGAACTATGGCTACACCTTC. Residues: CASTADRNYGYTF.

This clonotype appeared a single time. This may be a read error: a much more frequent sequence differs by one nucleotide. The V and J genes are TRBV11-2 and TRBJ2-5, with TRBD1 matching over 7 bases. Germline-derived CDR1 and CDR2 are SGHAT and FQNNGV. The CDR3 consists of 13 residues. Here the CDR3 reads CASSTGAQEAQYF. The CDR3 DNA reads as TGTGCCAGCAGCACAGGGGCCCAAGAGGCCCAGTACTTC.

This clonotype was counted between two and nine times. The V and J genes are TRBV13 and TRBJ1-1, with TRBD1 matching over 10 bases. CDR3 length: 15 residues. V was clipped by 4 bases and J by 5 bases; unmatched bases: 7. Germline V gives CDR1 PRHDT, CDR2 FYEKMQ (reference sequence). CDR3 in DNA: TGTGCCAGCAGCTCCCTTCCGGGACAGGGGACTGAAGCTTTCTTT. Translated: CASSSLPGQGTEAFF.

This clonotype was observed many times. CDR3 bases: TGTGCCAGCAGTTTTAGCACTGAAGCTTTCTTT. This codes for CASSFSTEAFF. V is TRBV28 and J is TRBJ1-1; no firm D call. Germline CDR1 and CDR2: MDHEN and SYDVKM. This CDR3 spans 11 amino acids. Between the trimmed V and J ends, which lost 3 bases and 4 bases, there was a span of 3 bases.